A selection of T cell receptor beta chains follows, all from one sample in a study of blood T cell repertoires in COVID-19. Only in-frame clones appear in the TCRdb table, and some are missing; sequencing was by immunoSEQ multiplex PCR. The table has about 180,000 clones, around 74% seen once. Sequencing was performed on peripheral blood. These receptors all stem from a woman in her fifties or sixties with COVID-19, enrolled during active disease. CDR3s include the opening cysteine and the closing phenylalanine or tryptophan. D genes are given only for firm matches. Clone sizes are given selectively: once, few, many, or a class where the clone is expanded.

D gene	J gene	clone size	V gene	CDR3 DNA	CDR3 protein
-	TRBJ2-3	-	TRBV18	TGTGCCAGCTCACTTGCACCCGGGAGCAGAGCGAACACAGATACGCAGTATTTT	CASSLAPGSRANTDTQYF
-	TRBJ2-1	-	TRBV30	TGTGCCTGGAGCCTTCAACTAGAGGACAATGAGCAGTTCTTC	CAWSLQLEDNEQFF
TRBD1	TRBJ2-3	-	TRBV6-5	TGTGCCAGCAGTATGGAGGGGACAGGTACGCAGTATTTT	CASSMEGTGTQYF
TRBD2	TRBJ2-5	once	TRBV9	TGTGCCAGCAGCGTAGCGGGGGGGAAAGAGACCCAGTACTTC	CASSVAGGKETQYF
TRBD2	TRBJ2-1	-	TRBV9	TGTGCCAGCAGCGTAGGGTCGGCTAGCGGAGTTAGTCACAATGAGCAGTTCTTC	CASSVGSASGVSHNEQFF
-	TRBJ1-6	few	TRBV7-6	TGTGCCAGCAGCTTAGATCGGGCAGGGGTAAATTCACCCCTCCACTTT	CASSLDRAGVNSPLHF
TRBD2	TRBJ2-4	once	TRBV18	TGTGCCAGCTCACCATCGAGCGGGGGTGGCAAAAACATTCAGTACTTC	CASSPSSGGGKNIQYF
-	TRBJ2-3	few	TRBV19	TGTGCCAGTAGTATCTTCGGGGACGGGGGAGATACGCAGTATTTT	CASSIFGDGGDTQYF
TRBD1	TRBJ2-7	-	TRBV28	TGTGCCAGCAGGTTGACGGGACAGGGGGCAAGCTCCTACGAGCAGTACTTC	CASRLTGQGASSYEQYF
-	TRBJ1-3	many	TRBV28	TGTGCCAGCAGCTCTCCCTTTACTGGAAACACCATATATTTT	CASSSPFTGNTIYF
TRBD2	TRBJ2-1	-	TRBV7-2	TGTGCCAGCAGCTTAGGGACTAGCGGGGCAATGAGCTCCTACAATGAGCAGTTCTTC	CASSLGTSGAMSSYNEQFF
TRBD2	TRBJ2-5	-	TRBV5-4	TGTGCCAGCAGCTCGGGACTAGCGGGGGGAGAGACCCAGTACTTC	CASSSGLAGGETQYF
TRBD1	TRBJ1-4	few	TRBV7-2	TGTGCCAGCAGCTTAGGGCGGACAGGCCCAGGGGAAAAACTGTTTTTT	CASSLGRTGPGEKLFF
-	TRBJ1-3	-	TRBV7-2	TGTGCCAGCAGCTTAGTGCGGGGAAGCTCTGGAAACACCATATATTTT	CASSLVRGSSGNTIYF
TRBD2	TRBJ2-3	-	TRBV7-4	TGTGCCAGCAGCCTTTCCGGGACTAGCCCAGATACGCAGTATTTT	CASSLSGTSPDTQYF
TRBD1	TRBJ2-4	once	TRBV23-1	TGCGCCAGCACCTATGGACAGGGGGCGAAAAACATTCAGTACTTC	CASTYGQGAKNIQYF
TRBD1	TRBJ2-3	-	TRBV6-4	TGTGCCAGCAGCGCTTCGGGGACAGCAAACACAGATACGCAGTATTTT	CASSASGTANTDTQYF
-	TRBJ1-2	-	TRBV5-1	TGCGCCAGCAGCTTAGCGGAATTCTATGGCTACACCTTC	CASSLAEFYGYTF
TRBD1	TRBJ2-2	-	TRBV9	TGTGCCAGCAGCGTAACAGGGGGGAGCGGGGAGCTGTTTTTT	CASSVTGGSGELFF
TRBD1	TRBJ2-7	-	TRBV11-2	TGTGCCAGCAGCACCCCGGGACAGGGGTTCTACGAGCAGTACTTC	CASSTPGQGFYEQYF
-	TRBJ2-3	-	TRBV18	TGTGCCAGCTCACCAGGAGGGGATACGCAGTATTTT	CASSPGGDTQYF
-	TRBJ1-2	-	TRBV7-2	TGTGCCAGCAGCTTAGTTTATGAGGGCTATGGCTACACCTTC	CASSLVYEGYGYTF
-	TRBJ2-7	-	TRBV6-2/TRBV6-3	TGTGCCAGCAGTTACGGGGGGACGGTTACCTACGAGCAGTACTTC	CASSYGGTVTYEQYF
-	TRBJ1-2	once	TRBV6-5	TGTGCCAGCGGGCGCTCACTCCGTAATGGCTACACCTTC	CASGRSLRNGYTF
TRBD1	TRBJ1-2	few	TRBV4-3	TGCGCCAGCAGCCAAGGCTCGGGACAGACCTCCGGTGGCTACACCTTC	CASSQGSGQTSGGYTF
TRBD2	TRBJ2-3	-	TRBV5-4	TGTGCCAGCAGCTCTAGCGGGGTGGTAGATACGCAGTATTTT	CASSSSGVVDTQYF
TRBD2	TRBJ2-7	-	TRBV4-1	TGCGCCAGCAGCCCTCGGACTAGCGGGAGGTACGAGCAGTACTTC	CASSPRTSGRYEQYF
-	TRBJ1-4	once	TRBV2	TGTGCCAGCAGTGTTACCGGGAAGAATGAAAAACTGTTTTTT	CASSVTGKNEKLFF
TRBD2	TRBJ2-7	-	TRBV7-4	TGTGCCAGCAGCTTAACGGGACTAGACTACGAGCAGTACTTC	CASSLTGLDYEQYF
TRBD2	TRBJ2-2	-	TRBV7-3	TGTGCCAGCAGCTGGGGGGGACTAACCACCGGGGAGCTGTTTTTT	CASSWGGLTTGELFF
-	TRBJ1-3	-	TRBV5-4	TGTGCCAGCAGCCACGACAGCTCTGGAAACACCATATATTTT	CASSHDSSGNTIYF
-	TRBJ2-3	few	TRBV2	TGTGCCAGCACCTTGGTCACTACGGTCCCCACAGATACGCAGTATTTT	CASTLVTTVPTDTQYF
TRBD1	TRBJ1-3	-	TRBV5-1	TGCGCCAGCAGCTCCGGACAGGGGTTAGCTGGAAACACCATATATTTT	CASSSGQGLAGNTIYF
TRBD1	TRBJ1-2	-	TRBV19	TGTGCCAGTAGTAAAGGACAGGGGGCGCGGCAAAACTATGGCTACACCTTC	CASSKGQGARQNYGYTF
TRBD2	TRBJ2-3	few	TRBV5-1	TGCGCCAGCAGCTTGGACGTCGGTAGCGGGGTGACAGATACGCAGTATTTT	CASSLDVGSGVTDTQYF
TRBD1	TRBJ1-1	-	TRBV29-1	TGCAGTGCGGGACAGATGAACACTGAAGCTTTCTTT	CSAGQMNTEAFF
-	TRBJ2-5	-	TRBV5-4	TGTGCCAGCAGCTTGGGCGGAGAGATCCCTGCAGAGACCCAGTACTTC	CASSLGGEIPAETQYF
-	TRBJ1-1	-	TRBV3-1/TRBV3-2	TGTGCCAGCAGCCCGTTTGTCGGGGGGATGAACACTGAAGCTTTCTTT	CASSPFVGGMNTEAFF
-	TRBJ2-1	-	TRBV11-2	TGTGCCAGCAGCTTATACAGAACCTACAATGAGCAGTTCTTC	CASSLYRTYNEQFF
TRBD2	TRBJ2-3	once	TRBV28	TGTGCCAGCAGTTCTCCCAGGGCTAGCGGGGGTACAGATACGCAGTATTTT	CASSSPRASGGTDTQYF
-	TRBJ1-1	-	TRBV11-2	TGTGCCAGCGGAGGCCCAGGGGTCCCCGCTGAAGCTTTCTTT	CASGGPGVPAEAFF
TRBD2	TRBJ2-2	once	TRBV4-1	TGCGCCAGCAGCCAAGATCGGGGGAGGGGTTTTACCGGGGAGCTGTTTTTT	CASSQDRGRGFTGELFF
TRBD2	TRBJ2-3	-	TRBV18	TGTGCCAGCTCACCACCGCCCAGCGGGGGCACAGATACGCAGTATTTT	CASSPPPSGGTDTQYF
-	TRBJ1-2	-	TRBV27	TGTGCCAGCAGTCCGACGGGGGTGGTCTATGGCTACACCTTC	CASSPTGVVYGYTF